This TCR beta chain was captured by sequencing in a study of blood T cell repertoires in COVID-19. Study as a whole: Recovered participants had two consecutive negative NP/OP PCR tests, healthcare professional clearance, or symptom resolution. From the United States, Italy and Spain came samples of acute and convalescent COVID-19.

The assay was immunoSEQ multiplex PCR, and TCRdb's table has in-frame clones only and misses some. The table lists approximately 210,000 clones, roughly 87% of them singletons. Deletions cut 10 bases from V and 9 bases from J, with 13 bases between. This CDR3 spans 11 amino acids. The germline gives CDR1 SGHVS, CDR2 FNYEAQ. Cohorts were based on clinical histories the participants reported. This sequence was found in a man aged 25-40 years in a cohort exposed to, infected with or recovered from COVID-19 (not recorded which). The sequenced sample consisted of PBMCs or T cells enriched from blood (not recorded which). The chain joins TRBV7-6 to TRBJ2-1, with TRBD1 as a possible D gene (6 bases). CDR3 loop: CATESGVEQFF. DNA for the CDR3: TGTGCCACCGAGTCAGGGGTTGAGCAGTTCTTC.